The clone carrying this TCR beta chain was counted at least ten times. Its antigen remains unknown. RNA transcripts were the template, and TCR beta CDR3 regions were amplified from them. First-round RT-PCR with HTBI primers preceded a second-round multiplex PCR. TCRdb re-called the multiplex PCR reads through MiXCR, storing one row per CDR3 protein. This repertoire shows 1 million to 1.3 million distinct CDR3 sequences, about two fifths found once; its top ten account for 11%. This sample is part of a study of Graves' ophthalmopathy and Graves' hyperthyroidism. V lost 3 bases and J lost 5, with 8 bases in between. The CDR3 loop spans 13 amino acids. From germline, CDR1 is SEHNR and CDR2 FQNEAQ (reference sequence). Participants with hyperthyroidism, aged 18 to 65, were newly diagnosed with under 2 months' duration. Overall study findings and caveats: Sensitivity of about 70% and specificity of less than 85% were achieved by the model that predicted ophthalmopathy progression. A model built from 13 signatures distinguished ophthalmopathy from stable hyperthyroidism with approximately 88% sensitivity and 70% to 84% specificity.

What was sequenced was peripheral blood or thyroid tissue (not recorded which). This sequence was found in an adult man with Graves' hyperthyroidism. V usage is TRBV7-9 and J usage is TRBJ1-5; D is ambiguous. The CDR3 DNA follows: TGTGCCAGCAGCTTCCTCCGGGATCAGCCCCAGCATTTT. Its translation is CASSFLRDQPQHF.